The present T cell receptor (beta chain) was sequenced within a study of blood T cells in healthy people across ages. The draw of peripheral blood yielded about 10 milliliters from each donor. Each sample yielded at least 6 million isolated PBMCs. Study-wide results and caveats: Long-lived donors exceeded aged donors in naive CD4+ cells and diversity.

Looked up from germline, CDR1 is SGHRS and CDR2 is YFSETQ. Trimming took off 7 bases at V and 10 bases at J, with 15 bases between the two ends. The CDR3 loop spans 12 amino acids. Combining a sample-barcoded 5' primer with a J-beta primer mix, a second PCR ran for roughly 6 to 11 cycles. A tag from a template-switch adaptor with 12 random nucleotides marked each cDNA molecule. TCRdb ran MiXCR on the 5' RACE reads and lists one entry per CDR3 protein. The data contain some 1.5 million distinct CDR3 sequences, approximately 28% of them singletons. With respect to this clonotype: Its antigen is not identified. This may arise from a read error, as a much more abundant clone is one base away.

The sequenced sample consisted of blood. The clonotype comes from a woman between 25 and 40 years old in good health. V usage is TRBV5-1 and J usage is TRBJ2-1; D may be TRBD1 or TRBD2 (7 bases each). The CDR3: CASGTGEGEQFF. Here the CDR3 DNA reads TGCGCCAGCGGTACAGGGGAGGGGGAGCAGTTCTTC.